The clone carrying this T cell receptor (beta chain) has only a few counts. Its antigen is currently unknown. This sample was included in a study of T-cell reconstitution after alpha-beta-depleted transplantation in children. The TCRbeta library incorporated unique molecular identifiers. Using its own MiXCR run on the PCR reads, TCRdb lists one record per CDR3 protein. The repertoire includes about a million distinct CDR3 sequences, roughly 29% of them detected once, and over 25% sits in the top ten. Study-level results: T-cell numbers and diversity, one year after transplant, stemmed largely from T cells that were newly produced. Two months or so post-transplant, alpha-beta T cells reportedly derived from several hundred expanded graft clones. Where some patients showed high TCRbeta diversity at day 60, it came from recipient T cells and thymic progenitors that had survived.

The source material was PBMCs, mostly from graft donor cells, sampled 360 days after TCRalphabeta/CD19-depleted stem cell transplant. This TCR was sampled from a boy younger than two who had a stem cell transplant for SCID, so the T cells may come from the graft donor.

CDR3 region: CASSPRQGARGNTIYF. Written as DNA, the CDR3 is TGTGCCAGCAGTCCTCGACAGGGGGCGAGGGGAAACACCATATATTTT. The rearrangement links TRBV12-3 or TRBV12-4 to TRBJ1-3, with 10 positions matching TRBD1. The CDR3 consists of 16 residues. J gave up 4 bases and V 5 bases, and 8 bases lay outside the gene matches.